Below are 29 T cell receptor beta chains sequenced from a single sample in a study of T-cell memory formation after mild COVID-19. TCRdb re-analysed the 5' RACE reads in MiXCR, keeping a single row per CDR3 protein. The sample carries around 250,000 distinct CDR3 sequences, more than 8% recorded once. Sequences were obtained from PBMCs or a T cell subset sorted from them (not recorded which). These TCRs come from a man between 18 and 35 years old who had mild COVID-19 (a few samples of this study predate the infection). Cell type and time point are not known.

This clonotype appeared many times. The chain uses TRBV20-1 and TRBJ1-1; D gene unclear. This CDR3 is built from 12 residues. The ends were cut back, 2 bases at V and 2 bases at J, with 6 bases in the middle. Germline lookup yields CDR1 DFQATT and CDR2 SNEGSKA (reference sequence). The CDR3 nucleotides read TGCAGTGCTAGAAGGGCAAACACTGAAGCTTTCTTT. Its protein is CSARRANTEAFF.

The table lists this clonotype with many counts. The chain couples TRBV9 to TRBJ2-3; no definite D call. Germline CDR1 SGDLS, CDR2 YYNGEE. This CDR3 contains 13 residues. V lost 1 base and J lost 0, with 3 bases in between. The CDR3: CASSVTSTDTQYF. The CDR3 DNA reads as TGTGCCAGCAGCGTAACTAGCACAGATACGCAGTATTTT.

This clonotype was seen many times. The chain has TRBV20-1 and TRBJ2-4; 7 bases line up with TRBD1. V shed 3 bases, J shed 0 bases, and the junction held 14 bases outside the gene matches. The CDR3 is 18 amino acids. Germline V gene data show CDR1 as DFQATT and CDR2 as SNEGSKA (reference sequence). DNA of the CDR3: TGCAGTGCTAGCTCTCCGGGACAGAAGACTATAGCCAAAAACATTCAGTACTTC. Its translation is CSASSPGQKTIAKNIQYF.

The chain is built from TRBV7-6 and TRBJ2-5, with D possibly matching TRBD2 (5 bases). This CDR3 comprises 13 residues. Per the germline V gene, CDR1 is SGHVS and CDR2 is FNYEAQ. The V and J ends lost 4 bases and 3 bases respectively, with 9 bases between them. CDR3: CASSWTGKETQYF. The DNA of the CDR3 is TGTGCCAGCAGCTGGACCGGGAAAGAGACCCAGTACTTC.

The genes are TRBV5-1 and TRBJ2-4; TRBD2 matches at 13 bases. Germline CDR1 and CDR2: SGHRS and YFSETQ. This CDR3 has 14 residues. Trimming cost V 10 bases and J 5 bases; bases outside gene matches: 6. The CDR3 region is CASGLAGAQNIQYF. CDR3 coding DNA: TGCGCCTCCGGACTAGCGGGGGCCCAAAACATTCAGTACTTC.

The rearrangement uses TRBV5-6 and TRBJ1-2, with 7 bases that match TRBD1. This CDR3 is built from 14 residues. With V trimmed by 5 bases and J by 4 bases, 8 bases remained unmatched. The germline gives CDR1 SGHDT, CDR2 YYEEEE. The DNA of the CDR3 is TGTGCCAGCAGGCCCGGGACAGTCACCTATGGCTACACCTTC. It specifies CASRPGTVTYGYTF.

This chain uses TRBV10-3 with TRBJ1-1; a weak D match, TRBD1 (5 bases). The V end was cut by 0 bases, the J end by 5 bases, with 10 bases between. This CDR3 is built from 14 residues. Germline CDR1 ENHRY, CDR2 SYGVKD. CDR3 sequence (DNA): TGTGCCATCAGTGAGTCGGGGGACCGGACTGAAGCTTTCTTT. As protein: CAISESGDRTEAFF.

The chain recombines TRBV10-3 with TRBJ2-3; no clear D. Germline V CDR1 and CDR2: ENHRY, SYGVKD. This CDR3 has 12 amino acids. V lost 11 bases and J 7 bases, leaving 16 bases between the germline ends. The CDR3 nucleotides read TGTGCCGTTGCCCGCTCGGTCCATACGCAGTATTTT. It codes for CAVARSVHTQYF.

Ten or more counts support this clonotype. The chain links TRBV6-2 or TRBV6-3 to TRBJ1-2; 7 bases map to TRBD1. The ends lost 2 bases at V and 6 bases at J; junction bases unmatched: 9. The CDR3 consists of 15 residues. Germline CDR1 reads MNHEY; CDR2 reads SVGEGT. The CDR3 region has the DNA TGTGCCAGCAGTTACCGGGACAGCAAGCTCAATGGCTACACCTTC. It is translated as CASSYRDSKLNGYTF.

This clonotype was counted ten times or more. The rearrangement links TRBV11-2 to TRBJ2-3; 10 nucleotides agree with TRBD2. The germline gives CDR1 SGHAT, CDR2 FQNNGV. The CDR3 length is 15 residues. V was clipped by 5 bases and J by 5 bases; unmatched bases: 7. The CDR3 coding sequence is TGTGCCAGCAGCGCACAGCGGGGGGGCATAGATACGCAGTATTTT. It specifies CASSAQRGGIDTQYF.

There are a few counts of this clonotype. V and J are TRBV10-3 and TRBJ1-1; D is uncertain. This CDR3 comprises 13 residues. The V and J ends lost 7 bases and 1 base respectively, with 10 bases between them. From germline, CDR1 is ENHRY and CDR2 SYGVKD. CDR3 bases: TGTGCCATCATCCAATCCGAGAACACTGAAGCTTTCTTT. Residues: CAIIQSENTEAFF.

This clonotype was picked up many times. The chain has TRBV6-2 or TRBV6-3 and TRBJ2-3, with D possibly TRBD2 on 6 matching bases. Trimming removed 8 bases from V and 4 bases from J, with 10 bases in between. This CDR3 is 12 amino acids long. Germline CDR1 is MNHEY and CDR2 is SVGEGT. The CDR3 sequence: CASSPGADTQYF. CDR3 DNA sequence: TGTGCCAGCTCCCCGGGAGCAGATACGCAGTATTTT.

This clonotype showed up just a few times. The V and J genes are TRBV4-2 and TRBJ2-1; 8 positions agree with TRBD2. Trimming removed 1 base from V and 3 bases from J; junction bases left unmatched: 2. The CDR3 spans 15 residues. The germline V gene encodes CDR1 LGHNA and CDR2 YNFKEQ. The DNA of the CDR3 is TGTGCCAGCAGCCAAGGGGCGGGGGGCTACAATGAGCAGTTCTTC. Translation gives CASSQGAGGYNEQFF.

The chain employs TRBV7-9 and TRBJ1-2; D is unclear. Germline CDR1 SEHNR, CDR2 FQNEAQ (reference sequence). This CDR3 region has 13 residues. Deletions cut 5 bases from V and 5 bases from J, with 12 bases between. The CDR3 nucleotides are TGTGCCAGCAGCCCGGACGATCGATATGGCTACACCTTC. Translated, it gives CASSPDDRYGYTF.

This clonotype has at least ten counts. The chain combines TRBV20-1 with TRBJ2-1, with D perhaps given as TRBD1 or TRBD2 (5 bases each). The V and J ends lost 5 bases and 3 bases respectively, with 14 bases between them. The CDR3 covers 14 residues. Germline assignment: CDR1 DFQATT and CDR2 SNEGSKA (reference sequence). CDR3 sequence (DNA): TGCAGTGCTCAGGGAGTCACCCACTACAATGAGCAGTTCTTC. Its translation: CSAQGVTHYNEQFF.

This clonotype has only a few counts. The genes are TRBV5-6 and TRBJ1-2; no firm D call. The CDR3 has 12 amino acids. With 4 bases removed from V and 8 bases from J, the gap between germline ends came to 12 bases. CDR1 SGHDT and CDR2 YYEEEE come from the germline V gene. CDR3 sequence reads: CASSAGAGGYTF. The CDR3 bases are TGTGCCAGCAGCGCAGGAGCGGGAGGCTACACCTTC.

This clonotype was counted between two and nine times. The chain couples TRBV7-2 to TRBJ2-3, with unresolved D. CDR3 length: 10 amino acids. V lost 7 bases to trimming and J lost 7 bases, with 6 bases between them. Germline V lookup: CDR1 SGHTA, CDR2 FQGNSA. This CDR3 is CASKGHTQYF. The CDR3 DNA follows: TGTGCCAGCAAAGGTCATACGCAGTATTTT.

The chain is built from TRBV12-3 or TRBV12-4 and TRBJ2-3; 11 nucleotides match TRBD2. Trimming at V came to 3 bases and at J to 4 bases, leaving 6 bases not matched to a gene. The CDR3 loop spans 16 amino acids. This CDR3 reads CASSLRLAGSSDTQYF. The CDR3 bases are TGTGCCAGCAGTTTGCGACTAGCGGGGAGTTCAGATACGCAGTATTTT.

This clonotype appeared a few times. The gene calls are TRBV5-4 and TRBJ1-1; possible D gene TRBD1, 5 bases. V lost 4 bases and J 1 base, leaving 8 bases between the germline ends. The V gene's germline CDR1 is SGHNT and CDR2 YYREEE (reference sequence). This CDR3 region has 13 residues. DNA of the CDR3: TGTGCCAGCAGCCACGACAGGAACACTGAAGCTTTCTTT. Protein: CASSHDRNTEAFF.

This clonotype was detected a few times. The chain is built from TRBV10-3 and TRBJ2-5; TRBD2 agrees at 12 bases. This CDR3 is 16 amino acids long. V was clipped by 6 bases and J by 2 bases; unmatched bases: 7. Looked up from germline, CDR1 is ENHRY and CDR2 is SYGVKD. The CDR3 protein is CAISKTSGGGQETQYF. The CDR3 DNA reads TGTGCCATCAGCAAGACTAGCGGGGGAGGACAAGAGACCCAGTACTTC.

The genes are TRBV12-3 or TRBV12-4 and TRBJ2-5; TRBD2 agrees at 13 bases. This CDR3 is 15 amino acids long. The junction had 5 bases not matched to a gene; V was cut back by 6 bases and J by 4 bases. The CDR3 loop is CASSLGTSGAETQYF. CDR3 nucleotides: TGTGCCAGCAGCTTGGGGACTAGCGGGGCAGAGACCCAGTACTTC.

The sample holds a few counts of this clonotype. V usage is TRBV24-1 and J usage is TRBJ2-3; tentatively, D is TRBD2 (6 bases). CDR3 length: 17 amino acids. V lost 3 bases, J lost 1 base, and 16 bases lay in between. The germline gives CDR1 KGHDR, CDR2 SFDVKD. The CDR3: CATSDQRTGEGTDTQYF. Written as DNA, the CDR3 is TGTGCCACCAGTGATCAACGGACTGGGGAGGGCACAGATACGCAGTATTTT.

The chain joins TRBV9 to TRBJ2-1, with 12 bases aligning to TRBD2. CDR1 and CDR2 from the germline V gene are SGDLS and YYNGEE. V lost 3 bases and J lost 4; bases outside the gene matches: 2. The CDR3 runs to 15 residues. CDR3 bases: TGTGCCAGCAGCGGTGGACTAGCGGGATACAATGAGCAGTTCTTC. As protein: CASSGGLAGYNEQFF.

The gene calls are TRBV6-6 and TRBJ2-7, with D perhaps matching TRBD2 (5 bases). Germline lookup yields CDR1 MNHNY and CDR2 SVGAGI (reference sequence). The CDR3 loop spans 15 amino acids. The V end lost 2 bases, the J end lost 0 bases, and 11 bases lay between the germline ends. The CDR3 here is CASSYEGSYSYEQYV. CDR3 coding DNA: TGTGCCAGCAGTTACGAGGGCTCCTACTCCTACGAGCAGTACGTC.

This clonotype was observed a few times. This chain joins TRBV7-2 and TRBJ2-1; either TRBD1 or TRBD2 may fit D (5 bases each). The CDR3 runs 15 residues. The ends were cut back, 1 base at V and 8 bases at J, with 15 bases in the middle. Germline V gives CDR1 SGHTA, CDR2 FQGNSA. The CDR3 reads CASSLVGVGTYEQFF. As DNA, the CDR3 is TGTGCCAGCAGCTTAGTTGGTGTGGGGACCTATGAGCAGTTCTTC. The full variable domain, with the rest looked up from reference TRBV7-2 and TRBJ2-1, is GAGVSQSPSNKVTEKGKDVELRCDPISGHTALYWYRQSLGQGLEFLIYFQGNSAPDKSGLPSDRFSAERTGGSVSTLTIQRTQQEDSAVYLCASSLVGVGTYEQFFGPGTRLTVL.

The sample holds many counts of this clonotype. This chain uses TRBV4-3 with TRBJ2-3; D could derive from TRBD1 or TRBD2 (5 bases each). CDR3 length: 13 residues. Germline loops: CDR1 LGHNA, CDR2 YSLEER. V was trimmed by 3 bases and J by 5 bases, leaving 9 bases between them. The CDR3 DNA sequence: TGCGCCAGCAGCCAGGGACGCTTAGATACGCAGTATTTT. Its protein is CASSQGRLDTQYF.

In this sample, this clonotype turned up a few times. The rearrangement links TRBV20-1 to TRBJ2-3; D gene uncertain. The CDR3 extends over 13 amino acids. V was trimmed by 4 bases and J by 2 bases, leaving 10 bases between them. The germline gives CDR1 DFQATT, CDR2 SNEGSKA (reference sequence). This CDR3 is CSAIDPNTDTQYF. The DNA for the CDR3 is TGCAGTGCTATTGACCCAAACACAGATACGCAGTATTTT.

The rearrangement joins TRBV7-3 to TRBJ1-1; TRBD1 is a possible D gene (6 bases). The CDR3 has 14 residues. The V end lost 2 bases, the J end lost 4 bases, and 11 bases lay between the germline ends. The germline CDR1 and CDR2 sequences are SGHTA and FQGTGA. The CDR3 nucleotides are TGTGCCAGCAGCTTAGGGGGCAGCGCCACTGAAGCTTTCTTT. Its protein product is CASSLGGSATEAFF.

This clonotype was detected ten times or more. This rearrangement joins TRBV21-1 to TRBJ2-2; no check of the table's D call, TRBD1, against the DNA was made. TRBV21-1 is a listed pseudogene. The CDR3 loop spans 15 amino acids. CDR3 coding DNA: TGTGCCAGCAGCAAAGAACAGGGAAACACCGGGGAGCTGTTTTTT. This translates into CASSKEQGNTGELFF.